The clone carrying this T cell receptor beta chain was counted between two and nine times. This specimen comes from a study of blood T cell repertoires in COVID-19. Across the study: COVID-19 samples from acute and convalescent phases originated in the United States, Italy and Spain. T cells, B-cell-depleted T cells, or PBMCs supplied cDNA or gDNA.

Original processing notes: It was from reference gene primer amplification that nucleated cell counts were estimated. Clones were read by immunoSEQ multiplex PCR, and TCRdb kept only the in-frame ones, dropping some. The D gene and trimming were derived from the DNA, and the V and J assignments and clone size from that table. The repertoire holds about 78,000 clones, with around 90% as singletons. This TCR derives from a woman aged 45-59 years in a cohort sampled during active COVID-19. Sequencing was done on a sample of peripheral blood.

This CDR3 is CASREGGRAYEQYF. The CDR3 nucleotides are TGTGCCAGCAGGGAAGGCGGGAGGGCGTACGAGCAGTACTTC. V usage is TRBV6-6 and J usage is TRBJ2-7, with 9 bases aligning to TRBD2. This CDR3 has 14 residues. V lost 6 bases and J lost 4; bases outside the gene matches: 7. Germline assignment: CDR1 MNHNY and CDR2 SVGAGI (reference sequence).